Here is one T cell receptor beta chain with its context. The germline V and J ends were trimmed by 4 bases and 1 base, with 11 bases remaining between them. The CDR3 loop spans 14 amino acids. Looked up from germline, CDR1 is SGHRS and CDR2 is YFSETQ. TRB rearrangements spanning V, D and J were amplified using mixed TRB-A/B primers. One entry per CDR3 protein results from TCRdb running MiXCR on the multiplex PCR reads. Of under 4,500 distinct CDR3 sequences in the sample, 64% were seen once. Amplification of TCR beta used genomic DNA extracted from peripheral blood. This sample is drawn from a study of T cell repertoires in aging, cancer and after chemotherapy. Study context: Six age groups, ranging from 30 or younger to 70 or older, included the donors.

This sequence originates from a human donor with a solid tumor. Sequencing used blood. V is TRBV5-1 and J is TRBJ1-1; D not resolved. The CDR3 nucleotides read TGCGCCAGCAGCGTTGAGTATAAGAACACTGAAGCTTTCTTT. It yields the protein CASSVEYKNTEAFF.